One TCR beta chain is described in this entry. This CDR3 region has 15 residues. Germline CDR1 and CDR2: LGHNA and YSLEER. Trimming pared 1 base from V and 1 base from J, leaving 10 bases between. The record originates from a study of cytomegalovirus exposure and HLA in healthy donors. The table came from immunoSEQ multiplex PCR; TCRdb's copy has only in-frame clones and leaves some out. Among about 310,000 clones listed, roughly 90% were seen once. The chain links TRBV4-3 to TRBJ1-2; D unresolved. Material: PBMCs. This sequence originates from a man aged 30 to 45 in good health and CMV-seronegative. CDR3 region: CASSQVWSYNYGYTF. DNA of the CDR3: TGCGCCAGCAGCCAAGTTTGGAGTTATAACTATGGCTACACCTTC.